This T cell receptor beta chain was found in a study of cytomegalovirus exposure and HLA in healthy donors. Generated by immunoSEQ multiplex PCR, the TCRdb table keeps only in-frame clones and is missing some. The profile covers approximately 190,000 clones, with approximately 84% appearing a single time and around 7% taken by the ten largest. Germline V gene sequence: CDR1 SEHNR, CDR2 FQNEAQ (reference sequence). V shed 5 bases and J 3 bases; nucleotides not matched to a gene: 9. CDR3 length: 16 amino acids. The source of this sequence is a man between 18 and 35 years old in good health and CMV-seropositive. Sequencing was done on a sample of PBMCs. The chain links TRBV7-9 to TRBJ2-1, with 8 bases matching TRBD2. This CDR3 is CASSDKTGLDYNEQFF. Here the CDR3 DNA reads TGTGCCAGCAGCGATAAAACGGGACTAGACTACAATGAGCAGTTCTTC.